This T cell receptor (beta chain) was sequenced during a study of T cells in Graves' hyperthyroidism and ophthalmopathy. TCR beta CDR3 regions were amplified from RNA transcripts. The HTBI primer set was used in a first-round RT-PCR of the TCR CDR3. TCRdb re-called the multiplex PCR reads with MiXCR, one entry per CDR3 protein. The table has a few hundred thousand distinct CDR3 sequences, about 13% seen once. Graves' hyperthyroidism was deemed stable given no ophthalmopathy progression within 18 months. This clonotype was detected ten times or more. The CDR3 spans 13 residues. Trimming stripped 0 bases from V and 6 bases from J, with 6 bases between. Germline V CDR1 and CDR2: MNHEY, SVGEGT.

This sequence originates from a woman aged 18-29 years with Graves' hyperthyroidism. The J gene is TRBJ2-1, the V gene TRBV6-2 or TRBV6-3, with D uncertain. Sequencing input: blood. CDR3 sequence reads: CASSYSSGNEQFF. CDR3 bases: TGTGCCAGCAGTTACTCGAGTGGCAATGAGCAGTTCTTC.